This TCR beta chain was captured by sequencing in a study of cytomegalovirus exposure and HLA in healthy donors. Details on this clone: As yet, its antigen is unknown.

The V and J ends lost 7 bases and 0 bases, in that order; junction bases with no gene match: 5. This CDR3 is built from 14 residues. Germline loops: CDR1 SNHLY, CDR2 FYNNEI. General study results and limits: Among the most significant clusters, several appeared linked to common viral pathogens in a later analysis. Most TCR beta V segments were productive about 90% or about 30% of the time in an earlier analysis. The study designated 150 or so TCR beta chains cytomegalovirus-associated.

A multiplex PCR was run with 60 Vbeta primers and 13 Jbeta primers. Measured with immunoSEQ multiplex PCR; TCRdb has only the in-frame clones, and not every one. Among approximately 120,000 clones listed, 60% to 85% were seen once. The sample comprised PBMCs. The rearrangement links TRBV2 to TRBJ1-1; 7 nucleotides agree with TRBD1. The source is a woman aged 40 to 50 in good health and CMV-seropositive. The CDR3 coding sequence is TGTGCCAGCAATCTGGGACAGTTGAACACTGAAGCTTTCTTT. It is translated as CASNLGQLNTEAFF.